This T cell receptor beta chain was sequenced during a study of glioma-infiltrating T cells after dendritic cell vaccination (dated by TCRdb to 2015 to 2016). General notes on the study: A cohort of about 15 glioblastoma patients from Phase I and II dendritic cell vaccination trials was included, of whom 9 were newly diagnosed and 6 had recurrent disease. Between the early 2000s and the early 2010s, the patients were given dendritic cell vaccination pulsed with autologous tumor lysate. The vaccine was prepared from monocyte-derived dendritic cells that were cultured for more than six days with IL-4 and GM-CSF and then pulsed overnight with autologous tumor lysate. Each patient was given three intradermal dendritic cell vaccine injections, spaced two weeks apart, in the arm below the axilla. In glioblastoma patients vaccinated with dendritic cells, deep sequencing of TCR beta CDR3 regions served to measure tumor-infiltrating lymphocyte content and to compare repertoires between tumor and blood. Survival after dendritic cell vaccination was correlated with TCR sequencing metrics, including TIL content and tumor-blood repertoire overlap. Beyond this particular receptor, the publication reports: The cohort was small and heterogeneous, and full blood and tumor sets were available for few patients, with initial-recurrent tumor pairs available for even fewer patients. No direct relationship between TCR clonality and survival was found, suggesting that a diverse polyclonal response may matter. After dendritic cell vaccination, a higher estimated pretreatment TIL content predicted longer time to progression and overall survival. The response model built on TCR overlap across three groups was characterized as speculative, with prospective validation still needed.

As concerns this clone: The clone's antigen remains unknown. The sample holds no much larger clone one base away, and base qualities are not on file.

The time point label of this sample denotes: after dendritic cell vaccination, including at tumor progression/relapse. Patients were selected for having adequate residual fresh-frozen tumor tissue and more than two years of available survival data. An isocitrate dehydrogenase mutation was not carried by any of the glioblastoma patients, although molecular status was otherwise variable. PBMC were collected before vaccination, two weeks after the third vaccination, and at tumor progression when it occurred. The Qiagen DNeasy Blood extraction Kit was used for extraction of genomic DNA. The immunoSEQ assay amplified TCRB CDR3 regions from roughly 2 micrograms of genomic DNA, or from all available DNA when less than that amount was available. Multiplex PCR used 60 forward primers for TCR V beta segments and 13 reverse primers for J beta segments. To estimate the number of reads per starting template, synthetic control templates were added to each sample at limiting dilution. Reads of 87 bp were generated by sequencing on the Illumina HiSeq System. As for the original processing: PCR and sequencing errors were removed by a nearest neighbor algorithm that merged closely related sequences. TCR overlap was defined as the percentage of unique tumor TCR beta sequences that were also found in the peripheral blood of the same patient. TCRdb retrieved this table from immuneACCESS and kept in-frame rearrangements only. Not all clones are present; in checked studies, unresolved V genes account for under half, and no reason is known for the remainder. That table gives V, J and clone size, and the DNA gave D and trimming. The sample table lists tens of thousands of clones, roughly 77% of them with a count of one. The top ten clonotypes cover roughly 2.1% of the sample.

There are 15 amino acids in the CDR3, from cysteine to phenylalanine inclusive. CDR3 DNA is the only sequence kept; it has 45 bases, read in frame from the first base. Compared with germline, V lacks 4 bases and J lacks 10 bases; bases without a gene match: 9. Taken from the germline V gene (reference sequence), the CDR1 and CDR2 loops are PRHDT and FYEKMQ. This receptor was identified in a human donor with glioblastoma. Sequencing was performed on blood, taken after dendritic cell vaccination. This sequence uses TRBV13 and TRBJ1-6; 8 bases in between match TRBD1. Here is the DNA: TGTGCCAGCAGCTACGGACAGGGAAAAAAGTCACCCCTCCACTTT. Its translation reads: CASSYGQGKKSPLHF.